These 29 T cell receptor beta chains were sequenced from one sample in a study of blood T cell repertoires in COVID-19. Repertoires were generated with immunoSEQ multiplex PCR, while TCRdb's copy carries only in-frame clones and drops some. This table has some 270,000 clones, roughly 85% appearing once. The specimen was PBMCs or T cells enriched from blood (not recorded which). The receptors here all came from a woman aged 50 to 60 who had been exposed to COVID-19.

This clone was seen many times. The chain carries TRBV3-1 (or the pseudogene TRBV3-2) and TRBJ2-7; D is unclear. Between the trimmed V and J ends, which lost 4 bases and 3 bases, there was a span of 10 bases. Germline CDR1 LGHDT, CDR2 YNNKEL (reference sequence). The CDR3 is 13 amino acids. The CDR3 DNA is TGTGCCAGCAGCCGGGCAGCCTTCTACGAGCAGTACTTC. Protein: CASSRAAFYEQYF.

The gene calls are TRBV18 and TRBJ1-2; D remains ambiguous. The CDR3 is 16 residues long. Trimming stripped 1 base from V and 4 bases from J, with 16 bases between. Germline V lookup: CDR1 KGHSH, CDR2 LQKENI. In DNA, the CDR3 is TGTGCCAGCTCACCACTGGGAGGCGTACTCGGCTATGGCTACACCTTC. It encodes CASSPLGGVLGYGYTF.

This sequence joins TRBV5-4 and TRBJ2-7, with 7 bases lining up with TRBD1. Germline CDR1 SGHNT, CDR2 YYREEE (reference sequence). The length of the CDR3 is 13 residues. Trimming took 3 bases from V and 4 from J; bases not matched to a gene: 4. CDR3 in amino acids: CASSSDRDYEQYF. The CDR3 coding sequence is TGTGCCAGCAGCTCCGACAGGGATTACGAGCAGTACTTC.

The CDR3 sequence: CASSLNRQPNEAFF. The CDR3 nucleotides read TGTGCCAGCAGCCTAAACCGACAGCCGAATGAAGCTTTCTTT. V usage is TRBV11-2 and J usage is TRBJ1-1; possible D gene TRBD1, 5 bases. This CDR3 has 14 residues. V lost 5 bases, J lost 7 bases, and 17 bases lay in between. Per germline, CDR1 SGHAT and CDR2 FQNNGV.

The J gene is TRBJ2-3, the V gene TRBV6-4; 9 nucleotides align to TRBD2. The V gene end was trimmed by 4 bases and the J gene end by 3 bases; junction bases not matched to a gene: 2. The CDR3 length is 14 residues. Germline CDR1 MRHNA, CDR2 SNTAGT. CDR3 sequence (DNA): TGTGCCAGCAGTGCCAGCGGGGGGACAGATACGCAGTATTTT. This codes for CASSASGGTDTQYF.

Only one count was recorded for this clone. The chain recombines TRBV9 with TRBJ2-7, with 7 bases lining up with TRBD1. V gave up 3 bases and J gave up 3 bases; unmatched junction bases: 9. There are 15 residues in the CDR3. Germline V gene sequence: CDR1 SGDLS, CDR2 YYNGEE. The CDR3 loop is CASSARQGLNYEQYF. As DNA, the CDR3 is TGTGCCAGCAGCGCAAGACAGGGTCTCAACTACGAGCAGTACTTC.

The sample holds one count of this clone. The chain is built from TRBV5-4 and TRBJ2-3, with 11 bases fitting TRBD2. From germline, CDR1 is SGHNT and CDR2 YYREEE (reference sequence). The J segment lost 2 bases and the V segment lost 4 bases, leaving 3 bases of the junction unmatched. This CDR3 region has 15 residues. CDR3 bases: TGTGCCAGCAGCCTTAGCGGGGGGGCCACAGATACGCAGTATTTT. Protein sequence: CASSLSGGATDTQYF.

V gene TRBV7-2 combines with J gene TRBJ2-2; D might be TRBD1 (6 bases). CDR1 is SGHTA and CDR2 is FQGNSA in the germline V gene. Trimming left V 5 bases short and J 4 bases short, with 17 bases between. This CDR3 has 16 amino acids. The DNA for the CDR3 is TGTGCCAGCAGCCTAAACAGGGTAGTAGGCACCGGGGAGCTGTTTTTT. Protein sequence: CASSLNRVVGTGELFF.

V gene TRBV30 combines with J gene TRBJ2-6; TRBD1 might be the D (6 bases). The ends were cut back, 1 base at V and 0 bases at J, with 10 bases in the middle. Germline loops: CDR1 GTSNPN, CDR2 SVGIG (reference sequence). The CDR3 consists of 16 residues. The DNA for the CDR3 is TGTGCCTGGAGTGAGGACAGCTACTCTGGGGCCAACGTCCTGACTTTC. Translation: CAWSEDSYSGANVLTF.

The gene calls are TRBV30 and TRBJ1-2; 10 nucleotides align to TRBD1. V was pared by 5 bases and J by 7 bases, with 10 bases of the junction left unmatched. The CDR3 runs to 14 residues. Germline CDR1 reads GTSNPN; CDR2 reads SVGIG (reference sequence). The CDR3 region has the DNA TGTGCCTGGGGGACAGGGGCAGGGATCGGTGGCTACACCTTC. This codes for CAWGTGAGIGGYTF.

Here the CDR3 reads CASSLKPNTEAFF. CDR3 nucleotide sequence: TGTGCCAGCAGTTTAAAGCCCAACACTGAAGCTTTCTTT. The chain uses TRBV28 and TRBJ1-1, with D hard to call. Germline values: CDR1 MDHEN, CDR2 SYDVKM. V was clipped by 2 bases and J by 2 bases, with 6 bases between them. The CDR3 spans 13 residues.

J is TRBJ1-3 and V is TRBV12-3 or TRBV12-4; D gene ambiguous. The CDR3 covers 13 residues. V shed 8 bases and J shed 0 bases, with 8 bases lying between them. The CDR3 DNA follows: TGTGCCAGCGAACGGGACTCTGGAAACACCATATATTTT. Protein sequence: CASERDSGNTIYF.

This chain uses TRBV5-8 with TRBJ1-5; D is unresolved. CDR3 length: 14 residues. Germline CDR1 SGHTS, CDR2 YDEGEE. Trimming took off 5 bases at V and 0 bases at J, with 9 bases between the two ends. CDR3 sequence: CASSSVYSNQPQHF. The DNA of the CDR3 is TGTGCCAGCAGTTCTGTATATAGCAATCAGCCCCAGCATTTT.

The gene calls are TRBV3-1 (or the pseudogene TRBV3-2) and TRBJ1-6; D not certain. From germline, CDR1 is LGHDT and CDR2 YNNKEL (reference sequence). This CDR3 region has 12 residues. V was clipped by 5 bases and J by 9 bases, with 8 bases between them. The CDR3 loop is CASSTRGSPLHF. The CDR3 DNA reads TGTGCCAGCAGCACACGCGGTTCACCCCTCCACTTT.

The chain has TRBV4-1 and TRBJ2-7, with D perhaps TRBD2 (8 bases). Germline V gene data show CDR1 as MGHRA and CDR2 as YSYEKL. The CDR3 is made up of 16 amino acids. Trimming pared 1 base from V and 6 bases from J, leaving 19 bases between. In DNA, the CDR3 is TGCGCCAGCAGCCAAGTAGCGGGGTTGACAGGGAGCGAGCAGTACTTC. It codes for CASSQVAGLTGSEQYF.

The chain is built from TRBV5-4 and TRBJ2-4, with 8 positions matching TRBD1. The CDR3 contains 15 residues. The germline gives CDR1 SGHNT, CDR2 YYREEE (reference sequence). J was trimmed by 4 bases and V by 4 bases; bases with no gene match: 7. The CDR3 DNA reads as TGTGCCAGCAGCCGGCTCGGACAGGGTAAAAACATTCAGTACTTC. Translation gives CASSRLGQGKNIQYF.

This clone appeared a few times. This sequence joins TRBV7-9 and TRBJ1-2; D is unclear. From germline, CDR1 is SEHNR and CDR2 FQNEAQ (reference sequence). This CDR3 is built from 17 residues. V was clipped by 3 bases and J by 0 bases, with 17 bases between them. CDR3 sequence reads: CASSFLNSVITNYGYTF. In nucleotides, the CDR3 is TGTGCCAGCAGCTTTCTCAATTCAGTGATTACTAACTATGGCTACACCTTC.

This chain joins TRBV11-3 and TRBJ2-3; 10 positions match TRBD1. V was clipped by 4 bases and J by 0 bases; unmatched bases: 4. The CDR3 spans 16 residues. Germline V lookup: CDR1 SGHNT, CDR2 YENEEA. This chain's CDR3 is CASSSGQGSSTDTQYF. The CDR3, as DNA: TGTGCCAGCAGCTCGGGACAGGGGTCTAGCACAGATACGCAGTATTTT.

This chain uses TRBV6-5 with TRBJ2-2; tentatively, D is TRBD2 (5 bases). Trimming removed 5 bases from V and 3 bases from J, with 7 bases in between. The CDR3 has 13 residues. Germline V gene lookup returns CDR1 MNHEY and CDR2 SVGAGI. The CDR3 DNA follows: TGTGCCAGCAGTACTAGAGACACCGGGGAGCTGTTTTTT. Its protein product is CASSTRDTGELFF.

This sequence joins TRBV10-1 and TRBJ1-1, with a weak D call TRBD1 (5 bases). V lost 0 bases, J lost 3 bases, and 5 bases lay in between. There are 13 residues in the CDR3. The germline V gene encodes CDR1 WNHNN and CDR2 SYGVQD (reference sequence). This CDR3 is CASSESGDTEAFF. CDR3 nucleotide sequence: TGCGCCAGCAGTGAGTCAGGGGACACTGAAGCTTTCTTT.

This clone was counted only a few times. This rearrangement joins TRBV5-1 to TRBJ2-1, with TRBD2 as a possible D gene (5 bases). With 7 bases removed from V and 3 bases from J, the gap between germline ends came to 11 bases. The CDR3 spans 13 residues. Per the germline V gene, CDR1 is SGHRS and CDR2 is YFSETQ. CDR3 in DNA: TGCGCCAGCGGAGCGGAAGACTACAATGAGCAGTTCTTC. Translating gives CASGAEDYNEQFF.

The chain links TRBV5-4 to TRBJ1-1; possible D gene TRBD1, 5 bases. This CDR3 is 13 amino acids long. CDR1 and CDR2 (germline): SGHNT, YYREEE (reference sequence). V dropped 2 bases and J dropped 5 bases, with 10 bases sitting between them. For the CDR3, the DNA is TGTGCCAGCAGCTTAGATCCAGGGACTGAAGCTTTCTTT. This sequence encodes CASSLDPGTEAFF.

The CDR3 DNA reads TGTGCCAGCAGCTTACAGGTCTCTGGGGCCAACGTCCTGACTTTC. Translation gives CASSLQVSGANVLTF. The chain employs TRBV7-2 and TRBJ2-6; D is uncertain. Germline CDR1 reads SGHTA; CDR2 reads FQGNSA. V gave up 2 bases and J gave up 0 bases, with 5 bases separating them. The CDR3 consists of 15 residues.

V gene TRBV7-9 combines with J gene TRBJ2-7; no definite D call. This CDR3 region has 13 residues. The V and J ends lost 5 bases and 1 base respectively, with 9 bases between them. CDR1 SEHNR and CDR2 FQNEAQ come from the germline V gene (reference sequence). The CDR3 protein is CASSPAGSYEQYF. The DNA of the CDR3 is TGTGCCAGCAGCCCTGCCGGGTCCTACGAGCAGTACTTC.

V and J are TRBV5-1 and TRBJ2-5, with D tentatively TRBD1 (6 bases). CDR1 is SGHRS and CDR2 is YFSETQ in the germline V gene. The germline V and J ends were trimmed by 0 bases and 2 bases, with 8 bases remaining between them. The length of the CDR3 is 14 residues. CDR3 sequence: CASSLGGQQETQYF. CDR3 in DNA: TGCGCCAGCAGCTTGGGGGGGCAACAAGAGACCCAGTACTTC.

Concerning this clone: The sample carries other DNA sequences with the same CDR3. The chain links TRBV2 to TRBJ1-5; D gene ambiguous. The CDR3 contains 12 residues. Germline V gene sequence: CDR1 SNHLY, CDR2 FYNNEI. The V end was cut by 6 bases, the J end by 3 bases, with 6 bases between. CDR3 nucleotides: TGTGCCAGCAGAGGACTCAATCAGCCCCAGCATTTT. This encodes CASRGLNQPQHF. Full variable domain (remainder filled in from reference TRBV2 and TRBJ1-5): EPEVTQTPSHQVTQMGQEVILRCVPISNHLYFYWYRQILGQKVEFLVSFYNNEISEKSEIFDDQFSVERPDGSNFTLKIRSTKLEDSAMYFCASRGLNQPQHFGDGTRLSIL.

The chain links TRBV3-1 (or the pseudogene TRBV3-2) to TRBJ2-5, with 9 bases fitting TRBD2. J lost 6 bases, V lost 5 bases, and 7 bases had no gene match. The CDR3 totals 14 residues. Germline CDR1 and CDR2: LGHDT and YNNKEL (reference sequence). The CDR3 loop reads CASSLPAGGKTQYF. The CDR3 nucleotides read TGTGCCAGCAGCTTGCCAGCGGGGGGAAAGACCCAGTACTTC.

This rearrangement joins TRBV7-2 to TRBJ2-7; TRBD2 matches 10 bases. The CDR3 covers 14 residues. V shed 6 bases and J 2 bases; nucleotides not matched to a gene: 4. Germline V gene sequence: CDR1 SGHTA, CDR2 FQGNSA. CDR3 region: CASRASGGPYEQYF. The CDR3 DNA is TGTGCCAGCAGAGCTAGCGGGGGCCCCTACGAGCAGTACTTC.

The chain combines TRBV19 with TRBJ2-3, with TRBD2 as a possible D gene (7 bases). Germline-derived CDR1 and CDR2 are LNHDA and SQIVND (reference sequence). The CDR3 spans 15 residues. V lost 4 bases and J lost 2, with 13 bases in between. The DNA of the CDR3 is TGTGCCAGTAGTAAAGGGGGGGGCCACACAGATACGCAGTATTTT. It codes for CASSKGGGHTDTQYF.